The 16 T cell receptor beta chains in this list originate from one sample, sequenced in a study. Each CDR3 protein is one row after TCRdb ran MiXCR on the RT-PCR reads. The sample carries about 680,000 distinct CDR3 sequences, approximately 15% recorded once. The source material was memory CD4+ T cells from blood. The receptors stem from a female donor in good health, serving as a healthy control.

The gene calls are TRBV6-2 or TRBV6-3 and TRBJ2-3, with a weak D call TRBD2 (5 bases). V was cut by 5 bases and J by 0 bases, with 15 bases left in between. The CDR3 has 16 residues. Per germline, CDR1 MNHEY and CDR2 SVGEGT. The CDR3 DNA sequence: TGTGCCAGCAGTCCCTCCGGGATCTACAGCACAGATACGCAGTATTTT. Protein product: CASSPSGIYSTDTQYF.

The chain employs TRBV4-3 and TRBJ2-1; a possible D gene is TRBD2 (5 bases). V was cut by 0 bases and J by 7 bases, with 19 bases left in between. Germline loops: CDR1 LGHNA, CDR2 YSLEER. The CDR3 is made up of 17 amino acids. The CDR3 nucleotides read TGCGCCAGCAGCCAAGAATATCCCTCGGGATCGAGGAATGAGCAGTTCTTC. Residues: CASSQEYPSGSRNEQFF.

J is TRBJ1-2 and V is TRBV7-3; 8 bases are a match to TRBD1. The CDR3 loop spans 15 amino acids. From germline, CDR1 is SGHTA and CDR2 FQGTGA. With 4 bases clipped from V and 5 bases from J, the junction kept 9 bases outside the gene matches. The CDR3 protein is CASSSSGGRGYGYTF. CDR3 DNA sequence: TGTGCCAGCAGCTCCTCAGGGGGCAGGGGGTATGGCTACACCTTC.

This clonotype was recorded a few times. The chain combines TRBV20-1 with TRBJ2-6; the D gene could be TRBD1 or TRBD2 (5 bases each). Germline CDR1 is DFQATT and CDR2 is SNEGSKA (reference sequence). The V end lost 3 bases, the J end lost 4 bases, and 10 bases lay between the germline ends. The CDR3 loop spans 14 amino acids. The CDR3 nucleotides are TGCAGTGCTAGTAGGGGACCAGGGGCCAACGTCCTGACTTTC. Its protein product is CSASRGPGANVLTF.

The chain combines TRBV6-6 with TRBJ2-7, with D perhaps TRBD1 (7 bases). V dropped 7 bases and J dropped 4 bases, with 20 bases sitting between them. CDR1 and CDR2 (germline): MNHNY, SVGAGI (reference sequence). The CDR3 is 15 amino acids. The chain's CDR3 is CASTGRGTDSYEQYF. Written as DNA, the CDR3 is TGTGCCAGCACCGGCCGGGGGACAGACAGTTACGAGCAGTACTTC.

The rearrangement joins TRBV12-3 or TRBV12-4 to TRBJ2-2; possible D gene TRBD2, 6 bases. The CDR3 loop spans 15 amino acids. V lost 4 bases and J 9 bases, leaving 18 bases between the germline ends. This CDR3 reads CASSYGGSLGRELFF. The CDR3 nucleotides are TGTGCCAGCAGTTACGGAGGGTCACTTGGCAGGGAGCTGTTTTTT.

The gene calls are TRBV12-3 or TRBV12-4 and TRBJ2-1; D assignment may be TRBD1 or TRBD2 (5 bases each). The CDR3 has 14 residues. V shed 2 bases and J shed 10 bases, with 15 bases lying between them. The CDR3 sequence is CASSLSGTQIEQFF. The CDR3, as DNA: TGTGCCAGCAGTTTATCGGGGACCCAGATAGAGCAGTTCTTC.

The V gene is TRBV28, the J gene TRBJ2-7, with TRBD1 matching over 8 bases. V shed 6 bases and J 2 bases; nucleotides not matched to a gene: 6. This CDR3 is built from 14 residues. CDR1 is MDHEN and CDR2 is SYDVKM in the germline V gene. The chain's CDR3 is CASRATGEPYEQYF. The CDR3 coding sequence is TGTGCCAGCAGGGCGACAGGGGAACCCTACGAGCAGTACTTC.

This clonotype was picked up many times. The chain uses TRBV9 and TRBJ1-6, with 8 bases that match TRBD1. J was trimmed by 8 bases and V by 1 base; bases with no gene match: 5. The V gene's germline CDR1 is SGDLS and CDR2 YYNGEE. The CDR3 extends over 15 amino acids. The CDR3 DNA sequence: TGTGCCAGCAGCGTAAACAGGGGGGTAGATTCACCCCTCCACTTT. Its protein product is CASSVNRGVDSPLHF.

This clonotype has a handful of counts. V usage is TRBV28 and J usage is TRBJ1-5, with no clear D. CDR3 length equals 15 residues. V lost 6 bases and J lost 1, with 13 bases in between. Germline CDR1 reads MDHEN; CDR2 reads SYDVKM. This CDR3 reads CASSGADQSNQPQHF. CDR3 nucleotides: TGTGCCAGCAGCGGCGCAGATCAGAGCAATCAGCCCCAGCATTTT.

This clonotype showed up just a few times. CDR3 region: CASSQMNTGGDGSPLHF. As DNA, the CDR3 is TGCGCCAGCAGCCAAATGAATACAGGGGGCGATGGTTCACCCCTCCACTTT. This sequence joins TRBV4-3 and TRBJ1-6; 9 bases map to TRBD1. CDR3 length: 17 residues. Germline V gives CDR1 LGHNA, CDR2 YSLEER. V was pared by 2 bases and J by 9 bases, with 11 bases of the junction left unmatched.

This clonotype was observed a few times. This sequence joins TRBV20-1 and TRBJ2-1; D possibly corresponds to TRBD2 (6 bases). The V gene's germline CDR1 is DFQATT and CDR2 SNEGSKA (reference sequence). The CDR3 has 14 amino acids. The V and J ends lost 3 bases and 7 bases respectively, with 16 bases between them. As DNA, the CDR3 is TGCAGTGCTAGTGGTCGGAGGGCCGAGAATGAGCAGTTCTTC. As protein: CSASGRRAENEQFF.

This clonotype was seen repeatedly, ten times or more. The chain recombines TRBV20-1 with TRBJ2-7; D unclear. The V and J ends lost 1 base and 5 bases respectively, with 21 bases between them. The CDR3 has 16 amino acids. CDR1 and CDR2 from the germline V gene are DFQATT and SNEGSKA (reference sequence). The CDR3 nucleotides read TGCAGTGCTAGAGCGGCTAGAGATCGCCCCTCGGACGAGCAGTACTTC. Translated: CSARAARDRPSDEQYF.

In this sample, this clonotype turned up a few times. V gene TRBV5-1 combines with J gene TRBJ2-2; no firm D call. V was cut by 2 bases and J by 6 bases, with 11 bases left in between. The length of the CDR3 is 14 residues. The germline V gene encodes CDR1 SGHRS and CDR2 YFSETQ. The CDR3 spells CASSLNGPAGELFF. The CDR3 DNA reads as TGCGCCAGCAGCTTAAATGGACCTGCCGGGGAGCTGTTTTTT.

This clonotype was found a few times. This chain joins TRBV5-1 and TRBJ1-4; TRBD1 agrees at 9 bases. Germline CDR1 and CDR2: SGHRS and YFSETQ. Losses at the gene ends were 5 bases for V and 2 bases for J; bases not matched to a gene: 1. CDR3 length: 14 residues. The chain's CDR3 is CASRQGATNEKLFF. CDR3 DNA: TGCGCCAGCAGACAGGGGGCCACTAATGAAAAACTGTTTTTT. The entire variable domain, with the rest obtained from reference TRBV5-1 and TRBJ1-4, is as follows: KAGVTQTPRYLIKTRGQQVTLSCSPISGHRSVSWYQQTPGQGLQFLFEYFSETQRNKGNFPGRFSGRQFSNSRSEMNVSTLELGDSALYLCASRQGATNEKLFFGSGTQLSVL.

This clonotype was seen a few times. V gene TRBV9 combines with J gene TRBJ2-2; 12 bases fit TRBD2. Germline assignment: CDR1 SGDLS and CDR2 YYNGEE. With 4 bases clipped from V and 4 bases from J, the junction kept 5 bases outside the gene matches. The length of the CDR3 is 16 residues. This CDR3 reads CASSNLAGGATGELFF. CDR3 DNA sequence: TGTGCCAGCAGCAACCTAGCGGGAGGGGCCACCGGGGAGCTGTTTTTT.